This T cell receptor (beta chain) was identified in a study of spatial heterogeneity in lung cancer. On the study more broadly: Combinations of a unique TCR and a UMI were tallied in raw reads, and on average each appeared more than ten times.

Time point indicated: sample taken at primary tumor resection. From tumor, nontumor lung or frozen PBMC, whole RNA was taken unsorted for sequencing. TCRdb itself ran the 5' RACE reads through MiXCR, one entry per CDR3 protein. Of about 85,000 distinct CDR3 sequences detected, about 20% appear once; the ten largest clones hold around 5.9%. Trimming removed 5 bases from V and 6 bases from J, with 18 bases in between. This CDR3 region has 15 residues. Germline-derived CDR1 and CDR2 are SNHLY and FYNNEI. The clonotype was recovered from a male donor with early-stage non-small cell lung cancer. The sample here was PBMCs, taken at surgery. This chain uses TRBV2 with TRBJ2-3; a weak D match, TRBD2 (6 bases). Here the CDR3 reads CASSPRLVLGDTQYF. CDR3 coding DNA: TGTGCCAGCAGTCCCCGACTAGTCCTAGGCGATACGCAGTATTTT.